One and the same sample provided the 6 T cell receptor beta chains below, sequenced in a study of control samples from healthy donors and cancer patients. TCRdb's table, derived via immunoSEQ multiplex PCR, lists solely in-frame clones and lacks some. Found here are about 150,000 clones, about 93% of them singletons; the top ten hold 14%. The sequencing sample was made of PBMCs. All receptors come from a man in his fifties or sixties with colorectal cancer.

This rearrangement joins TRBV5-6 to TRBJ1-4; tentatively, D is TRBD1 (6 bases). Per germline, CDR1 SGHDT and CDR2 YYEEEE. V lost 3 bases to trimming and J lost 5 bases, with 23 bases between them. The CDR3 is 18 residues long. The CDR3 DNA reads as TGTGCCAGCAGCTCACTAAGTTTCGGACAGAGCTCAAATGAAAAACTGTTTTTT. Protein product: CASSSLSFGQSSNEKLFF. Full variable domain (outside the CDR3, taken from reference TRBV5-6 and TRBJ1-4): DAGVTQSPTHLIKTRGQQVTLRCSPKSGHDTVSWYQQALGQGPQFIFQYYEEEERQRGNFPDRFSGHQFPNYSSELNVNALLLGDSALYLCASSSLSFGQSSNEKLFFGSGTQLSVL.

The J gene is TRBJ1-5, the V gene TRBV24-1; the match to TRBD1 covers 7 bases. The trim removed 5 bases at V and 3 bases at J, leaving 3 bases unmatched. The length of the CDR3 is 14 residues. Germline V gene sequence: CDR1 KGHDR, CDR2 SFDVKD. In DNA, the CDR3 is TGTGCCACCAGTGGAGGACAGGTCAATCAGCCCCAGCATTTT. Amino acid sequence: CATSGGQVNQPQHF.

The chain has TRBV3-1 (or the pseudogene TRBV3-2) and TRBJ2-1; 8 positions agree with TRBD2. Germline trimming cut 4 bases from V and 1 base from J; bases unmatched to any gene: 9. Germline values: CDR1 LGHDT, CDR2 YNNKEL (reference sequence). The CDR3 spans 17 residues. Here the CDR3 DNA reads TGTGCCAGCAGCCTCCTCCGGGGGGGGGTATCCTACAATGAGCAGTTCTTC. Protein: CASSLLRGGVSYNEQFF.

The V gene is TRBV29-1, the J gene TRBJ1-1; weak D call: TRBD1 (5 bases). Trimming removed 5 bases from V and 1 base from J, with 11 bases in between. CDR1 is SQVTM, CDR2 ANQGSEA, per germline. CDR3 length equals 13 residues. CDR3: CSVLGRKNTEAFF. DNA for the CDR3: TGCAGCGTTCTGGGACGGAAGAACACTGAAGCTTTCTTT.

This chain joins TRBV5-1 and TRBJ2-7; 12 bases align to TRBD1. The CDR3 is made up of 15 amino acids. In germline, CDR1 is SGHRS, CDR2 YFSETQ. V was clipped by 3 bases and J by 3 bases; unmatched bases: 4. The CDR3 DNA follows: TGCGCCAGCAGCTGGGGGACAGGGGGCCGCTACGAGCAGTACTTC. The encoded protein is CASSWGTGGRYEQYF.

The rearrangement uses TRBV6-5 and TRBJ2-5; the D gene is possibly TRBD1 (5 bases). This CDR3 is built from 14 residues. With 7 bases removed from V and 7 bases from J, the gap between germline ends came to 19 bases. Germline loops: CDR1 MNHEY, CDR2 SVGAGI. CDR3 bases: TGTGCCAGCACCAAGCCAGGGCCCGTCGGGACCCAGTACTTC. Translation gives CASTKPGPVGTQYF.